This TCR beta chain stems from a study of control samples from healthy donors and cancer patients. Generated by immunoSEQ multiplex PCR, the TCRdb table keeps only in-frame clones and is missing some. The data contain about 26,000 clones, 82% of them singletons. The CDR3 is made up of 13 amino acids. V was pared by 4 bases and J by 4 bases, with 10 bases between. In germline, CDR1 is LGHDT, CDR2 YNNKEL (reference sequence). The specimen was PBMCs. The receptor's source is a man in his sixties with colorectal cancer. The rearrangement links TRBV3-1 (or the pseudogene TRBV3-2) to TRBJ1-1; a weak D match, TRBD1 (6 bases). CDR3 sequence: CASSRGTITEAFF. The CDR3 region has the DNA TGTGCCAGCAGCCGGGGGACAATCACTGAAGCTTTCTTT.